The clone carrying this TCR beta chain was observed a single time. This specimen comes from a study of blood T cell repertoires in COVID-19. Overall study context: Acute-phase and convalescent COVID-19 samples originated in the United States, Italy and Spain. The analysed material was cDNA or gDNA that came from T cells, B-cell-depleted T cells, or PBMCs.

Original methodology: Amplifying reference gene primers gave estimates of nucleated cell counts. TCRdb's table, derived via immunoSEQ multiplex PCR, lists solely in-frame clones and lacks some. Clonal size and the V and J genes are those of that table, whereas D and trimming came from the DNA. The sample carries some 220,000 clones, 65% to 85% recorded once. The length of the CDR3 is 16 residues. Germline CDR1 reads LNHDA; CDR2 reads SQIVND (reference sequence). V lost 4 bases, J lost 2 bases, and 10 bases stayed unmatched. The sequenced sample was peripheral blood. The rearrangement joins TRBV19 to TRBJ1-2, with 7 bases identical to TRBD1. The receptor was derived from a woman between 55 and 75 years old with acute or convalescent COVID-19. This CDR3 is CASSTWSPGQNYGYTF. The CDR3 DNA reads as TGTGCCAGTAGTACCTGGTCTCCGGGACAGAACTATGGCTACACCTTC.